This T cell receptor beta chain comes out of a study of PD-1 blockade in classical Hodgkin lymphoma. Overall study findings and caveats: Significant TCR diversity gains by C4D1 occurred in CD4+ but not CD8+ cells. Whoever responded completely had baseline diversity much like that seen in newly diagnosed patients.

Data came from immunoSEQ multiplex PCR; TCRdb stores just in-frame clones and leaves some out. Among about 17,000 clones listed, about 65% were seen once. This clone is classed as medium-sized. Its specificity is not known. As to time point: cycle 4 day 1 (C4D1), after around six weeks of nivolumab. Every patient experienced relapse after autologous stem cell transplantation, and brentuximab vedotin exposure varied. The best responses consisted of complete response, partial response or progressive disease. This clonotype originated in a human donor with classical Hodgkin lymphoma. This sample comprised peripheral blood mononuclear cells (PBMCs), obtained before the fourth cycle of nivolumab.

Written as DNA, the CDR3 is TGTGCCAGCAGCTCCGGTCGGGGGCCCGGAGATACGCAGTATTTT. Translated: CASSSGRGPGDTQYF. V usage is TRBV11-3 and J usage is TRBJ2-3, with D perhaps being TRBD1 or TRBD2 (6 bases each). The V end lost 4 bases, the J end lost 5 bases, and 16 bases lay between the germline ends. Germline assignment: CDR1 SGHNT and CDR2 YENEEA. The CDR3 totals 15 residues.